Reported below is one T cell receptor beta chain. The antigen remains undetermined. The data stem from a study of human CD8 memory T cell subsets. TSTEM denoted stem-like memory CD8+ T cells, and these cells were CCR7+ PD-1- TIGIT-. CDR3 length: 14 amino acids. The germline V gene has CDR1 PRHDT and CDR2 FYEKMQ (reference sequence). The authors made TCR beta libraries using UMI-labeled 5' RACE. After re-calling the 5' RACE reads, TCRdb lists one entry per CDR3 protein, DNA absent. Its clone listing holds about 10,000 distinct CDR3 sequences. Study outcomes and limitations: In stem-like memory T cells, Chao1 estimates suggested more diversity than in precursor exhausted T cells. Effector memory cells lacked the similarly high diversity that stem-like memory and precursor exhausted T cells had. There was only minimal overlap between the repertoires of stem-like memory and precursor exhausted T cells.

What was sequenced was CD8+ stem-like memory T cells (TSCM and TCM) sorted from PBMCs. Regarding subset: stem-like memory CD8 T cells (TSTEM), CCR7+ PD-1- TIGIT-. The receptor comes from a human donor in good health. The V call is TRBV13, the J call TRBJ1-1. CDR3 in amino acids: CASSLAAGRPEAFF.